This entry is about one T cell receptor beta chain. CDR1 is SQVTM and CDR2 is ANQGSEA in the germline V gene. CDR3 size: 12 residues. V shed 3 bases and J shed 4 bases, with 9 bases lying between them. TCRdb's table, derived via immunoSEQ multiplex PCR, lists solely in-frame clones and lacks some. Of about 25,000 clones listed, 87% were seen once; the top ten hold around a fifth. These data originate in a study of lymphopenia after photon versus proton radiotherapy. This receptor was identified in a man aged 50-60 years with gastric cancer. The chain combines TRBV29-1 with TRBJ1-2; D unresolved. The source was peripheral blood, collected from a patient treated with photon-based radiotherapy. The DNA for the CDR3 is TGCAGCGTTGAGACTTCAGGCTATGGCTACACCTTC. Amino acid sequence: CSVETSGYGYTF.